The 2 T cell receptor beta chains listed next were all sequenced from one sample in a study of blood T cell repertoires in COVID-19. TCRdb's table, derived via immunoSEQ multiplex PCR, lists solely in-frame clones and lacks some. The sample carries 150,000 to 200,000 clones, 80% to 95% recorded once. Material for sequencing was peripheral blood. Receptors originate from a man in his fifties or sixties with acute or convalescent COVID-19.

The chain links TRBV7-6 to TRBJ2-7; 9 bases are shared with TRBD2. The germline V gene encodes CDR1 SGHVS and CDR2 FNYEAQ. V lost 5 bases, J lost 1 base, and 9 bases stayed unmatched. The CDR3 runs 16 residues. The CDR3 sequence is CASSPWSGRTSYEQYF. The CDR3 DNA reads TGTGCCAGCAGCCCCTGGAGCGGGAGGACTTCCTACGAGCAGTACTTC. The full variable domain, rest sourced from reference TRBV7-6 and TRBJ2-7, is GAGVSQSPRYKVTKRGQDVALRCDPISGHVSLYWYRQALGQGPEFLTYFNYEAQQDKSGLPNDRFSAERPEGSISTLTIQRTEQRDSAMYRCASSPWSGRTSYEQYFGPGTRLTVT.

The chain combines TRBV7-8 with TRBJ2-7; the D gene is possibly TRBD2 (6 bases). CDR1 SGHVS and CDR2 FQNEAQ come from the germline V gene. The CDR3 runs 15 residues. The germline V and J ends were trimmed by 1 base and 2 bases, with 12 bases remaining between them. Written as DNA, the CDR3 is TGTGCCAGCAGCTTAGGAAAGTGGGGGGCCTACGAGCAGTACTTC. It yields the protein CASSLGKWGAYEQYF.